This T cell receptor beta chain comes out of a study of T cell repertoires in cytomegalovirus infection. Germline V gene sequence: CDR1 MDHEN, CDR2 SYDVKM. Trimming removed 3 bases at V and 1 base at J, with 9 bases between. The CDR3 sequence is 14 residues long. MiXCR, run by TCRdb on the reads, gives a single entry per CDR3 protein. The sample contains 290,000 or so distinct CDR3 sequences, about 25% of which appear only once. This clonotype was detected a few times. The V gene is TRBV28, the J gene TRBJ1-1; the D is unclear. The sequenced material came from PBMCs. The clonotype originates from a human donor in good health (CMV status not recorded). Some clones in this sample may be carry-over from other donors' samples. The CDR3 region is CASSFASTNTEAFF. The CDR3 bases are TGTGCCAGCAGTTTTGCTTCCACGAACACTGAAGCTTTCTTT.